The T cell receptor beta chain under discussion was sequenced for a study of blood T cell repertoires in COVID-19. At the level of the study: Collection of acute and convalescent COVID-19 samples took place in the United States, Italy and Spain.

TCRdb keeps only in-frame clones here, not all; method: immunoSEQ multiplex PCR. The sample carries a few hundred thousand clones, 88% recorded once. V lost 6 bases to trimming and J lost 5 bases, with 9 bases between them. The germline CDR1 and CDR2 sequences are MDHEN and SYDVKM. The CDR3 has 12 residues. The TCR sequence derives from a woman aged 30 to 39 with COVID-19, enrolled during active disease. The specimen was peripheral blood. The V gene is TRBV28, the J gene TRBJ2-3; D ambiguous. In DNA form, the CDR3 reads TGTGCCAGCAGGTCTGCAGGAGATACGCAGTATTTT. It translates to CASRSAGDTQYF.